The source of this TCR beta chain is a study of T cells expressing NK-cell markers. Study as a whole: Sorted CD3+CD56+NKG2C+, CD3+CD56+NKG2C- and CD3+CD56-NKG2C+ T cells provided the TCR beta repertoires. Findings of the study overall: Roughly 6 donors had dominant NKG2C+ clonotypes that comprised about 1.0-7.0% of their CD8+ T cells.

Germline V gene data show CDR1 as LGHDT and CDR2 as YNNKEL (reference sequence). This CDR3 comprises 15 residues. With respect to this clonotype: Its antigen is undetermined.

TCRdb reanalyzed the 5' RACE reads and collapses them to one entry per CDR3 protein, without DNA. Reported are hundreds of thousands of distinct CDR3 sequences; the ten largest clones contain roughly 5.2%. The chain employs TRBV3-1 and TRBJ2-4; no DNA is available, so the TRBD1 call from TCRdb remains unchecked. The specimen sequenced was blood T cells: a sorted CD56 or NKG2C T cell subset, CD4+ or CD8+ T cells, or bulk PBMC T cells (not recorded which). This receptor was obtained from a man aged 18-70 years in good health. This chain's CDR3 is CASAGGDVTKNIQYF.